This T cell receptor beta chain was sequenced for a study of T-cell reconstitution after alpha-beta-depleted transplantation in children (dated by TCRdb to the mid-2010s). About the investigation overall: Using TCR repertoire profiling, the study quantitatively followed how T-cell immune reconstitution unfolded in children after TCRalphabeta/CD19-depleted allogeneic hematopoietic cell transplantation. What the study reported, not specific to this receptor: Over the following months the frequencies of hyperexpanded clones went down, and after one year T-cell counts and TCRbeta diversity were mostly credited to newly produced T cells. In some patients, the high TCRbeta diversity seen at day 60 was put down to recipient T cells and intrathymic progenitors that had survived conditioning. The apparently early alphabetaT-cell count recovery about two months after transplant was reportedly dependent on only several hundred rapidly expanded clones derived from non-depleted graft cells.

Libraries were prepared through PCR. TCRdb shows the sequencer as Illumina HiSeq 2500. To normalize quantification of the TCRbeta repertoire, the TCR libraries were built with molecular barcoding that relied on unique molecular identifiers. The public reads were run again by TCRdb, first through fastp at Q25 and then through MiXCR, and only productive beta chains were kept. Rows with a matching CDR3 protein are joined into one entry that keeps the most common DNA and genes. Here the sample has some 300,000 distinct CDR3 sequences; around 10% occur a single time. The top ten clones comprise around 7.5% of the sample. Measured from the cysteine to the phenylalanine, the CDR3 is 13 residues long. Left in the record is the CDR3 DNA by itself, 39 bases read in frame from the first base. A distance of 11 bases separates the germline ends of V and J, which lose 3 bases and 6 bases respectively. Sequences SGHTA (CDR1) and FQGNSA (CDR2) are obtained from the germline V gene.

Ten or more counts support this clonotype. Its target antigen remains unknown. Nothing much larger sits one base from this clone, and base qualities are not available. The treatment or condition label here, explained by the study, means: allogeneic hematopoietic cell transplantation with graft depleted of TCRalphabeta T cells and CD19 B cells. TCRalphabeta/CD19-depleted allogeneic hematopoietic cell grafts were given to the transplant recipients, all of whom were children. Sequenced here: PBMCs, sampled before TCRalphabeta/CD19-depleted stem cell transplant. The rearrangement combines TRBV7-2 with TRBJ1-1; the D gene remains uncertain. This receptor was identified in a boy in the first two years of life with acute myeloid leukemia, due to receive a stem cell transplant. The DNA sequence is given as TGTGCCAGCAGCTTTACGTGGGAAGCTGAAGCTTTCTTT. Its protein is CASSFTWEAEAFF.